This T cell receptor beta chain was identified in a study of shared clonotypes between healthy human individuals (dated by TCRdb to 2020 to 2022). In terms of the full investigation: A couple of women and a few men aged 18 to 49 years were included in the cohort. For each donor, CD4 naive and CD4 memory were each given three plates, CD8 naive was given two plates, and CD8 memory was given one plate. To estimate repertoire size and how much clonotypes are shared between individuals, the study performed deep sequencing of blood TCR repertoires from about five healthy adults. Libraries were prepared and TCR repertoires were sequenced by different laboratories using diverse techniques, in order to increase sequencing depth and limit assay-specific biases. Leukapheresis yielded between about 0.94 and 9.5 billion PBMCs per donor.

Including the terminal cysteine and phenylalanine, the CDR3 comprises 15 residues. The only DNA kept is the CDR3, 45 bases in frame from the first base. V is pruned by 5 bases and J by 8 bases, leaving 9 bases of the junction without a gene match. Sequences SNHLY (CDR1) and FYNNEI (CDR2) are obtained from the germline V gene. TCR CDR3 regions were amplified from genomic DNA by multiplex PCR using the deep immunoSEQ assay. Extracted genomic DNA from each cell subset was spread evenly across all wells of several immunoSEQ 96-well plates, with each plate serving as a replicate. Each replicate PCR for sorted subsets received about 0.2 ug genomic DNA, equal to about 29,000 T cell genomes. Purified libraries were quantified with a Qubit 3.0 fluorometer, sized on a Bioanalyzer 2100, and re-quantified with the KAPA Library Quantification kit. Every immunoSEQ 96-well plate was sequenced on a separate single-read 150-cycle Illumina NextSeq 550 flow cell. The source study handled its data this way. Because the immunoSEQ output included only junctional sequences and no quality scores, the filtering could not be the same as the filtering used for full-length reads. To assign V/J genes and CDR3, sequences were annotated using PyIR, a Python wrapper for IgBLAST v1.9, with IMGT germline references. Reads with weak V/J assignments (E-value above 1e-6), missing CDR3, stop codons, out-of-frame junctions, or ambiguous translated residues were removed. V3J clonotypes were defined as sequences sharing the same inferred V gene, J gene, and CDR3 amino acid sequence. To compute the percentage overlap between repertoires, the number of shared unique clonotypes was divided by the size of the smaller repertoire. RTK rarefaction, the Chao1 estimator, and Recon v2.1 estimates of unobserved clonotypes were used to assess repertoire richness. Generation probabilities for all TCRbeta clonotypes obtained by the gDNA method from a handful of donors were computed using OLGA. This is the immuneACCESS table as TCRdb keeps it, with only in-frame sequences that have V and J called. A part of the clones is gone; compared with another copy, unresolved V genes explain less than half, and the rest is unexplained. The V and J calls and clone size are taken from that table; D and trimming were inferred from the DNA. The sample data list 2 million to 3 million clones, and 80% to 95% of these were observed just once. The ten largest clonotypes hold around 0.4% of the sample.

What the work shows at the level of the full study, not this receptor alone: Naive subsets generally had larger estimated clonotype richness than memory subsets. The genetic and exposure-history diversity represented was limited by the small number of donors. Sampling was restricted to blood, and TCR repertoires in tissues likely differ from the TCR repertoires found in blood. Pairwise subsampling led to the expectation that sequencing depth would affect the degree of clonotype sharing among donors. Across a few donors, 4.5% to 6.5% of naive CD4, approximately 3.5% of naive CD8, 2% to 2.5% of memory CD4, and under 0.45% of memory CD8 clonotypes were shared. Clonotypes shared by all four sorted-subset donors showed higher generation probabilities than non-shared clonotypes. Incomplete sequencing was indicated by rarefaction of sorted-subset datasets, despite the large sequencing depth.

Healthy HIV-negative adults with no recently reported acute infections or vaccinations were included as donors. Only Caucasian adults living in Nashville, Tennessee, USA were represented among the donors. CD4+ T cells were enriched by magnetic negative selection; naive cells were then positively selected on CD45RA, and the negative fraction formed the memory subset. Blood was collected by leukapheresis, and PBMCs were isolated by Ficoll-Histopaque density gradient centrifugation and then cryopreserved in liquid nitrogen vapor phase. Analytical flow cytometry was used to check the purity and quantity of each magnetically sorted T cell population. Each sorted fraction had its genomic DNA isolated and then quantified by UV absorbance on a Nanodrop 2000c. Details on this clone: The antigen it recognizes is unknown. Per-nucleotide qualities are absent, and no much larger clonotype sits a single base away.

The receptor chain draws on TRBV2 and TRBJ1-2; 12 nucleotides in the junction match TRBD1. The TCR comes from a man aged 18 to 30 in good health. Some clones in this sample may be carry-over from other donors' samples. Sequencing was performed on naive CD4+ T cells from PBMCs. The sample's cell subset or site label, in plain terms: CD45RA+ positively selected. This receptor has the CDR3 CASSPGDRGRWGYTF. The nucleotides are TGTGCCAGCAGTCCTGGGGACAGGGGGCGTTGGGGCTACACCTTC.